This T cell receptor beta chain was recorded in a study of T-cell reconstitution after alpha-beta-depleted transplantation in children. General study results and limits: By one year post-transplant, T-cell counts and diversity largely arose from T cells that were newly produced. Reportedly, only several hundred clones from non-depleted graft cells drove alpha-beta T-cell counts at about two months. Some patients owed their high day-60 TCRbeta diversity to surviving recipient T cells and thymic progenitors.

This clonotype was counted many times. Its antigen is undetermined. Library preparation (for TCRbeta) was performed with unique molecular identifiers. A single record per CDR3 protein comes from TCRdb applying MiXCR to the PCR reads. The table includes roughly 120,000 distinct CDR3 sequences, about 9.4% detected once. This CDR3 region has 14 residues. CDR1 is MNHNS, CDR2 SASEGT, per germline. With V trimmed by 11 bases and J by 6 bases, 8 bases remained unmatched. The sequence was obtained from a boy younger than 10 with acute lymphoblastic leukemia, due to receive a stem cell transplant. The sequences come from PBMCs, collected before TCRalphabeta/CD19-depleted stem cell transplant. The chain has TRBV6-1 and TRBJ2-3; TRBD2 matches at 13 bases. CDR3 DNA sequence: TGTGCCGCCGGACTAGCGGGAGTTGAGGATACGCAGTATTTT. Residues: CAAGLAGVEDTQYF.